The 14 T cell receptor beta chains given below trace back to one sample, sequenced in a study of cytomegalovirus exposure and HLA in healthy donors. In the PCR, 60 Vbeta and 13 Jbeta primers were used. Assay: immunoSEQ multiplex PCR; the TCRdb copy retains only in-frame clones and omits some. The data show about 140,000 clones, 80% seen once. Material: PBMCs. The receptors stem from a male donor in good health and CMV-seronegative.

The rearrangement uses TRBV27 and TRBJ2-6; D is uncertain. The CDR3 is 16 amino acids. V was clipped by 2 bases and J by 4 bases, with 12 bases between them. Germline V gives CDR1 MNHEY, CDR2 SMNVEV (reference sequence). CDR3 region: CASSLEWFGGANVLTF. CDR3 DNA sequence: TGTGCCAGCAGTTTAGAATGGTTCGGGGGGGCCAACGTCCTGACTTTC. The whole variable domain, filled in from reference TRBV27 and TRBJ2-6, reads EAQVTQNPRYLITVTGKKLTVTCSQNMNHEYMSWYRQDPGLGLRQIYYSMNVEVTDKGDVPEGYKVSRKEKRNFPLILESPSPNQTSLYFCASSLEWFGGANVLTFGAGSRLTVL.

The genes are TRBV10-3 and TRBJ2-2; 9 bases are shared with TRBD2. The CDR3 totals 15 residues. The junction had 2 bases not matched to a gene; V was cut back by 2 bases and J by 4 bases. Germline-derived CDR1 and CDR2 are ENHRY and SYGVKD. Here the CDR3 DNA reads TGTGCCATCAGTGAGCTAGCGGGGACCACCGGGGAGCTGTTTTTT. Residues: CAISELAGTTGELFF.

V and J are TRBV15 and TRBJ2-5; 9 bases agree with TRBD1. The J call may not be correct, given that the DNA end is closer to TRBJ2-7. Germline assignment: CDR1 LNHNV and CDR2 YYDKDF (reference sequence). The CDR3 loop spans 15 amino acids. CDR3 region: CATSREWTGAYEQYF. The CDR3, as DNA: TGTGCCACCAGCAGAGAATGGACAGGGGCTTACGAGCAGTACTTC.

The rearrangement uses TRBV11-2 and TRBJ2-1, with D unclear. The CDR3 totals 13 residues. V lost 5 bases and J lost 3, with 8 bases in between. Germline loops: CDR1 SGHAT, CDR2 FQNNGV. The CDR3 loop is CASSLVLYNEQFF. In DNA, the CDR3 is TGTGCCAGCAGCCTCGTCCTCTACAATGAGCAGTTCTTC.

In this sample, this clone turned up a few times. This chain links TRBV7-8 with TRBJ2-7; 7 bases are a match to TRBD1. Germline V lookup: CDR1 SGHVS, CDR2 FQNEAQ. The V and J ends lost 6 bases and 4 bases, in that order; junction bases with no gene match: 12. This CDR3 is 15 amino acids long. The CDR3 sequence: CASRTNRGGGYEQYF. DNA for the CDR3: TGTGCCAGCAGAACAAACAGGGGTGGAGGTTACGAGCAGTACTTC.

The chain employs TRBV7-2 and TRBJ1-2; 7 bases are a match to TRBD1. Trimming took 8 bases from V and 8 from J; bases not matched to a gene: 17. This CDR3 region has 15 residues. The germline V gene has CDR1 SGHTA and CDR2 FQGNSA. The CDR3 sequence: CASAIPGQRAGGYTF. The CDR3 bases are TGTGCCAGCGCCATACCGGGACAGCGAGCGGGCGGCTACACCTTC.

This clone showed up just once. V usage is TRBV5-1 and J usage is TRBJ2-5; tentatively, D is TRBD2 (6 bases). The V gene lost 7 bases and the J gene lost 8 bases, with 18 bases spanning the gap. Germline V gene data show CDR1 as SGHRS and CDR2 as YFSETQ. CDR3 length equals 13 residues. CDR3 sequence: CASSPRDSGTQYF. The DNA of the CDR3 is TGCGCCAGCTCCCCCCGGGACTCCGGCACCCAGTACTTC.

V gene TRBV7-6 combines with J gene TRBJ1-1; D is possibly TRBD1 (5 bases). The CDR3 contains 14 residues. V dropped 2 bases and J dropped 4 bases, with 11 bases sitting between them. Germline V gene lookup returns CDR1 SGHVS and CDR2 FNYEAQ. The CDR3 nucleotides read TGTGCCAGCAGCTTAACCCCGACAGTCACTGAAGCTTTCTTT. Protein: CASSLTPTVTEAFF.

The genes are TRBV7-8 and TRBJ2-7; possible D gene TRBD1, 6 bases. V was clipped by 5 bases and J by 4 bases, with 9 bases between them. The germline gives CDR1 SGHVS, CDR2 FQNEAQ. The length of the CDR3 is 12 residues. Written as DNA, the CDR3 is TGTGCCAGCAGCCCCACAGGGTACGAGCAGTACTTC. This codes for CASSPTGYEQYF.

CDR3 sequence reads: CASKLMRNTEAFF. The CDR3, as DNA: TGCGCCAGCAAGCTAATGCGGAACACTGAAGCTTTCTTT. V usage is TRBV5-1 and J usage is TRBJ1-1; no firm D call. Germline V lookup: CDR1 SGHRS, CDR2 YFSETQ. V lost 6 bases, J lost 1 base, and 10 bases lay in between. This CDR3 is built from 13 residues.

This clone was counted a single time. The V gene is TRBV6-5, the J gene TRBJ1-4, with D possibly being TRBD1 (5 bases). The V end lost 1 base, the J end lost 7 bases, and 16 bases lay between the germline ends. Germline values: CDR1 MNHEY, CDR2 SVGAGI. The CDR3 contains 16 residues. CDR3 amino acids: CASSYFAVGRGEKLFF. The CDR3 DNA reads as TGTGCCAGCAGTTACTTTGCAGTGGGGAGGGGTGAAAAACTGTTTTTT.

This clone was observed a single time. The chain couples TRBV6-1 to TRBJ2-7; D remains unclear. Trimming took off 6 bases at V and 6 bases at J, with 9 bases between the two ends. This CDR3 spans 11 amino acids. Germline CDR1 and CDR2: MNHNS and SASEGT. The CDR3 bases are TGTGCCAGCAGCGGTTTCGGCGAGCAGTACTTC. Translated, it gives CASSGFGEQYF.

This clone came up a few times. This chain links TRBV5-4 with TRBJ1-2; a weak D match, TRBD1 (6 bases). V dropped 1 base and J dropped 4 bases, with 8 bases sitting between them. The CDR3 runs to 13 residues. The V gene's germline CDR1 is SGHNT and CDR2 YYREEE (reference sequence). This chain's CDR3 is CASSLTGTYGYTF. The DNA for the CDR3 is TGTGCCAGCAGCTTGACAGGGACCTATGGCTACACCTTC.

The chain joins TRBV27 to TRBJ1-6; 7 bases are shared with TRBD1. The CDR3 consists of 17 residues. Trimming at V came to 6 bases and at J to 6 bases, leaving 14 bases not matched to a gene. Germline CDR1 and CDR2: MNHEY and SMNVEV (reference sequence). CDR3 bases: TGTGCCAGCAGACCGGGAGTTGGGGCAGGGGGTAATTCACCCCTCCACTTT. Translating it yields CASRPGVGAGGNSPLHF.